Presented here are 27 T cell receptor beta chains from one specimen sequenced in a study of cytomegalovirus exposure and HLA in healthy donors. The PCR used 60 Vbeta and 13 Jbeta primers. The protocol was immunoSEQ multiplex PCR, while the TCRdb copy is restricted to in-frame clones and leaves out a portion. Of 140,000 to 150,000 clones detected, roughly 79% appear once; the ten largest clones hold around a tenth. Source material: PBMCs. These receptors originate from a woman aged 55-69 years in good health and CMV-seropositive.

The genes are TRBV1 and TRBJ2-7; the table calls TRBD2, which could not be checked here. TRBV1 is labeled a pseudogene. The CDR3 extends over 12 amino acids. The CDR3: CTSTSTSYEQYF. The DNA for the CDR3 is TGCACCAGCACCTCGACTAGTTACGAGCAGTACTTC.

This sequence joins TRBV5-4 and TRBJ1-4; D might be TRBD1 (5 bases). Per the germline V gene, CDR1 is SGHNT and CDR2 is YYREEE (reference sequence). This CDR3 is 15 amino acids long. Trimming took off 1 base at V and 8 bases at J, with 15 bases between the two ends. CDR3 sequence (DNA): TGTGCCAGCAGCTTGTGGAGTGGGGGGAGCGAAAAACTGTTTTTT. The encoded protein is CASSLWSGGSEKLFF.

The chain carries TRBV18 and TRBJ2-2, with 8 bases fitting TRBD1. CDR1 and CDR2 from the germline V gene are KGHSH and LQKENI. Trimming removed 6 bases from V and 2 bases from J; junction bases left unmatched: 5. The CDR3 loop spans 15 amino acids. The CDR3, as DNA: TGTGCCAGCTCCCGACAGGGGTCTAACACCGGGGAGCTGTTTTTT. This codes for CASSRQGSNTGELFF. Based on the CDR3 plus reference TRBV18 and TRBJ2-2, the full variable domain is NAGVMQNPRHLVRRRGQEARLRCSPMKGHSHVYWYRQLPEEGLKFMVYLQKENIIDESGMPKERFSAEFPKEGPSILRIQQVVRGDSAAYFCASSRQGSNTGELFFGEGSRLTVL.

This chain connects TRBV30 to TRBJ2-3; TRBD2 aligns across 8 bases. V dropped 0 bases and J dropped 6; count of bases not matched to a gene: 5. Germline CDR1 is GTSNPN and CDR2 is SVGIG (reference sequence). CDR3 length: 14 residues. The CDR3 DNA is TGTGCCTGGAGTGTACAGCGGGAGCGGGATACGCAGTATTTT. It translates to CAWSVQRERDTQYF.

The V gene is TRBV7-2, the J gene TRBJ2-7; 8 nucleotides line up with TRBD1. CDR3 size: 16 residues. Germline CDR1 and CDR2: SGHTA and FQGNSA. Trimming took 1 base from V and 2 from J; bases not matched to a gene: 7. The CDR3 sequence: CASSLEGRGLTYEQYF. The CDR3 nucleotides read TGTGCCAGCAGCTTAGAAGGCAGGGGGCTTACCTACGAGCAGTACTTC.

The chain combines TRBV4-1 with TRBJ1-5, with TRBD1 matching over 7 bases. V was clipped by 4 bases and J by 6 bases; unmatched bases: 12. This CDR3 has 16 residues. Germline loops: CDR1 MGHRA, CDR2 YSYEKL. The CDR3 DNA is TGCGCCAGCAGCCGAACCCGGGACAGAGTTGGTCAGCCCCAGCATTTT. Encoded protein: CASSRTRDRVGQPQHF.

CDR3 sequence: CASSLPGTDTQYF. CDR3 in DNA: TGTGCCAGCAGCTTACCGGGAACAGATACGCAGTATTTT. The chain links TRBV7-8 to TRBJ2-3; maybe TRBD2 (5 bases). This CDR3 comprises 13 residues. Germline CDR1 SGHVS, CDR2 FQNEAQ. V gave up 2 bases and J gave up 3 bases, with 6 bases separating them.

The V gene is TRBV30, the J gene TRBJ1-1; D remains unclear. The V end was cut by 1 base, the J end by 6 bases, with 9 bases between. There are 12 residues in the CDR3. Per the germline V gene, CDR1 is GTSNPN and CDR2 is SVGIG (reference sequence). The CDR3 protein is CAWSGGFSEAFF. The DNA for the CDR3 is TGTGCCTGGAGTGGAGGTTTCTCTGAAGCTTTCTTT.

Only one count was recorded for this clone. This chain connects TRBV7-9 to TRBJ2-1; 7 bases match TRBD2. Germline CDR1 is SEHNR and CDR2 is FQNEAQ (reference sequence). CDR3 length equals 17 residues. V dropped 4 bases and J dropped 1; count of bases not matched to a gene: 10. The CDR3 DNA reads as TGTGCCAGCAGCTCAATAGCAGCGGGATCATCCTACAATGAGCAGTTCTTC. Encoded protein: CASSSIAAGSSYNEQFF.

The CDR3 coding sequence is TGTGCCAGCAGCCCCGGGGGGCTTACATACGAGCAGTACTTC. It translates to CASSPGGLTYEQYF. The chain employs TRBV4-2 and TRBJ2-7; TRBD2 is a possible D gene (7 bases). Germline CDR1 is LGHNA and CDR2 is YNFKEQ. The V gene lost 4 bases and the J gene lost 4 bases, with 14 bases spanning the gap. There are 14 residues in the CDR3.

This clone was counted a single time. V is TRBV30 and J is TRBJ1-2; 7 positions match TRBD1. Germline V gene sequence: CDR1 GTSNPN, CDR2 SVGIG (reference sequence). V was pared by 2 bases and J by 8 bases, with 23 bases of the junction left unmatched. The CDR3 totals 18 residues. The chain's CDR3 is CAWSPDRTGRMVHNGYTF. CDR3 in DNA: TGTGCCTGGAGTCCTGATCGGACAGGAAGGATGGTTCATAACGGCTACACCTTC.

This chain uses TRBV29-1 with TRBJ1-2, with TRBD1 identical over 9 bases. The CDR3 length is 14 residues. J was trimmed by 6 bases and V by 4 bases; bases with no gene match: 9. CDR1 is SQVTM, CDR2 ANQGSEA, per germline. The DNA for the CDR3 is TGCAGCGTTGGAGGGACAGGGATGGTGGATGGCTACACCTTC. It encodes CSVGGTGMVDGYTF.

The V call is TRBV4-1, the J call TRBJ2-7; TRBD2 agrees at 8 bases. Germline trimming cut 4 bases from V and 6 bases from J; bases unmatched to any gene: 11. This CDR3 comprises 15 residues. Per germline, CDR1 MGHRA and CDR2 YSYEKL. CDR3 DNA: TGCGCCAGCAGCCCCACTGGGACTAGTACCGTCGAGCAGTACTTC. Its translation is CASSPTGTSTVEQYF.

This clone was seen once. The CDR3 nucleotides read TGTGCCAGCAGCTTACAACAGGGGGCTGGAAACACCATATATTTT. Protein product: CASSLQQGAGNTIYF. V is TRBV7-2 and J is TRBJ1-3; TRBD1 matches at 8 bases. This CDR3 region has 15 residues. Per the germline V gene, CDR1 is SGHTA and CDR2 is FQGNSA. Germline trimming cut 2 bases from V and 2 bases from J; bases unmatched to any gene: 2.

In DNA, the CDR3 is TGTGCCAGCACCGGGACAGACTCCTACGAGCAGTACTTC. As protein: CASTGTDSYEQYF. V is TRBV2 and J is TRBJ2-7, with 7 nucleotides matching TRBD1. The junction had 3 bases not matched to a gene; V was cut back by 7 bases and J by 0 bases. The CDR3 runs 13 residues. Germline CDR1 SNHLY, CDR2 FYNNEI.

This chain connects TRBV4-2 to TRBJ2-7; 9 nucleotides agree with TRBD1. The CDR3 runs 15 residues. Trimming cost V 3 bases and J 5 bases; bases outside gene matches: 8. Looked up from germline, CDR1 is LGHNA and CDR2 is YNFKEQ. The CDR3, as DNA: TGTGCCAGCAGCCAGCAACAGGGGGCGAAGGACGAGCAGTACTTC. As protein: CASSQQQGAKDEQYF.

The sample holds a few counts of this clone. The chain links TRBV5-6 to TRBJ2-1; D is ambiguous. Trimming took 2 bases from V and 3 from J, leaving 6 bases between them. The CDR3 length is 13 residues. CDR1 and CDR2 from the germline V gene are SGHDT and YYEEEE. CDR3 DNA: TGTGCCAGCAGCTTAGCCCACTACAATGAGCAGTTCTTC. Protein product: CASSLAHYNEQFF.

The chain combines TRBV19 with TRBJ1-2; D is undetermined. The germline V gene has CDR1 LNHDA and CDR2 SQIVND (reference sequence). The CDR3 consists of 13 residues. Trimming took off 0 bases at V and 7 bases at J, with 9 bases between the two ends. The CDR3, as DNA: TGTGCCAGTAGTATAGATCGGGAATCTGGCTACACCTTC. This translates into CASSIDRESGYTF.

The chain recombines TRBV29-1 with TRBJ2-5, with TRBD1 identical over 7 bases. This CDR3 is 12 amino acids long. With V trimmed by 5 bases and J by 3 bases, 3 bases remained unmatched. In germline, CDR1 is SQVTM, CDR2 ANQGSEA. The CDR3 reads CSVRDREETQYF. The CDR3 nucleotides read TGCAGCGTTCGAGACAGGGAAGAGACCCAGTACTTC.

The gene calls are TRBV28 and TRBJ2-1; TRBD2 matches 9 bases. J was trimmed by 5 bases and V by 6 bases; bases with no gene match: 5. The CDR3 has 14 residues. Germline V gives CDR1 MDHEN, CDR2 SYDVKM. The CDR3: CASRRLAGHNEQFF. The CDR3 DNA follows: TGTGCCAGCAGGCGGCTAGCGGGGCACAATGAGCAGTTCTTC.

The chain carries TRBV28 and TRBJ2-3; 12 bases map to TRBD2. From germline, CDR1 is MDHEN and CDR2 SYDVKM. Losses at the gene ends were 0 bases for V and 3 bases for J; bases not matched to a gene: 7. The CDR3 has 18 amino acids. The DNA of the CDR3 is TGTGCCAGCAGTTTATGGGGGACTAGCGGGCGAGGGACAGATACGCAGTATTTT. Translated, it gives CASSLWGTSGRGTDTQYF. The whole variable domain, filled in from reference TRBV28 and TRBJ2-3, reads DVKVTQSSRYLVKRTGEKVFLECVQDMDHENMFWYRQDPGLGLRLIYFSYDVKMKEKGDIPEGYSVSREKKERFSLILESASTNQTSMYLCASSLWGTSGRGTDTQYFGPGTRLTVL.

The V gene is TRBV5-1, the J gene TRBJ1-4; tentative D call: TRBD1 (5 bases). Germline CDR1 is SGHRS and CDR2 is YFSETQ. CDR3 size: 13 residues. V lost 4 bases to trimming and J lost 7 bases, with 11 bases between them. CDR3 bases: TGCGCCAGCAGCACGACAGACGGTGAAAAACTGTTTTTT. As protein: CASSTTDGEKLFF.

The chain combines TRBV28 with TRBJ2-6; 8 bases line up with TRBD2. The germline CDR1 and CDR2 sequences are MDHEN and SYDVKM. V lost 8 bases, J lost 4 bases, and 10 bases stayed unmatched. There are 16 residues in the CDR3. CDR3 amino acids: CASGGAGVGGANVLTF. CDR3 sequence (DNA): TGTGCCAGCGGAGGAGCGGGAGTGGGCGGGGCCAACGTCCTGACTTTC.

The chain combines TRBV5-1 with TRBJ1-5; no clear D gene. Trimming left V 4 bases short and J 9 bases short, with 17 bases between. In germline, CDR1 is SGHRS, CDR2 YFSETQ. The CDR3 is made up of 14 amino acids. In nucleotides, the CDR3 is TGCGCCAGCAGCCCCCTGGGAGGGCCAGGGCCCCAGCATTTT. Translation gives CASSPLGGPGPQHF. The full variable domain, its missing parts supplied by reference TRBV5-1 and TRBJ1-5, is KAGVTQTPRYLIKTRGQQVTLSCSPISGHRSVSWYQQTPGQGLQFLFEYFSETQRNKGNFPGRFSGRQFSNSRSEMNVSTLELGDSALYLCASSPLGGPGPQHFGDGTRLSIL.

The J gene is TRBJ2-5, the V gene TRBV4-1, with TRBD2 identical over 7 bases. The V and J ends lost 8 bases and 9 bases, in that order; junction bases with no gene match: 21. The CDR3 has 16 amino acids. The germline V gene has CDR1 MGHRA and CDR2 YSYEKL. The CDR3 loop reads CASAKGSGPSSEAQYF. CDR3 DNA: TGCGCCAGCGCGAAGGGTAGCGGGCCGTCGTCGGAGGCCCAGTACTTC.

V gene TRBV7-2 combines with J gene TRBJ2-7, with D maybe TRBD2 (5 bases). CDR1 and CDR2 from the germline V gene are SGHTA and FQGNSA. CDR3 length: 14 amino acids. The V end lost 0 bases, the J end lost 5 bases, and 11 bases lay between the germline ends. CDR3 sequence reads: CASSLAGAMDEQYF. CDR3 nucleotide sequence: TGTGCCAGCAGCTTAGCGGGAGCTATGGACGAGCAGTACTTC.

V and J are TRBV30 and TRBJ1-4; 8 positions match TRBD1. This CDR3 has 15 amino acids. Germline CDR1 GTSNPN, CDR2 SVGIG (reference sequence). Losses at the gene ends were 0 bases for V and 8 bases for J; bases not matched to a gene: 8. The CDR3 loop is CAWSVPWTGREKLFF. CDR3 DNA: TGTGCCTGGAGTGTACCGTGGACAGGGCGGGAAAAACTGTTTTTT.